Listed below are T cell receptor beta chains from one sample, sequenced in a study of T cells in Graves' hyperthyroidism and ophthalmopathy. One entry per CDR3 protein, called by TCRdb with MiXCR from the multiplex PCR reads. The sample lists around 380,000 distinct CDR3 sequences, approximately 12% occurring once. The sample comprised blood. The receptors were sampled from a man under 40 with Graves' hyperthyroidism that later progressed to Graves' ophthalmopathy. The conserved cysteine and the conserved F or W are not part of the CDR3 here. Rows give clone size only sometimes, using once, few, many, or a class for an expanded clone.

v_call,cdr3_length,clone_size,j_call,cdr3_aa
TRBV7-2,12,few,TRBJ1-1,ASSGYRGYTEAF
TRBV6-1,14,many,TRBJ1-5,ASSEPPQGTYQPQH
TRBV30,9,NA,TRBJ2-7,AWSPAYEQY
TRBV29-1,11,many,TRBJ1-1,SVVRHRNTEAF
TRBV5-1,13,many,TRBJ1-1,ASSRSGGLNTEAF
TRBV5-1,13,NA,TRBJ1-3,ASSLDVNSGNTMY
TRBV15,13,many,TRBJ1-1,ATSSLGTGDTEAF
TRBV20-1,14,once,TRBJ1-2,SAGDRRGGKVYGYT
TRBV7-9,12,few,TRBJ1-1,ASSPSRGSTEAF
TRBV11-3,14,many,TRBJ2-1,ASSLLGQIPQNEQF
TRBV3-1,14,many,TRBJ2-2,ASSQVRVGDTGELF
TRBV28,15,few,TRBJ2-6,ASSPGQGTSGANVLT
TRBV12-3/TRBV12-4,14,many,TRBJ2-2,ASSLALQGGTGELF
TRBV7-9,11,many,TRBJ1-2,ASSLQGPYGYT
TRBV6-1,13,many,TRBJ1-5,ASSAGQRGGQPQH
TRBV14,12,NA,TRBJ1-6,ASSQTGVISPLH
TRBV5-1,14,many,TRBJ2-1,ASSLVTGAFYNEQF
TRBV7-3,14,NA,TRBJ1-5,ASSLNRDSSNQPQH
TRBV20-1,11,many,TRBJ1-1,SASREMNTEAF
TRBV18,12,many,TRBJ1-1,ASSPRQGGLEAF
TRBV7-8,14,many,TRBJ1-5,ASSPRGGAANQPQH
TRBV7-8,11,many,TRBJ2-3,ASSFGIPDTQY
TRBV28,11,many,TRBJ1-1,ASSFGLVTEAF
TRBV7-3,12,few,TRBJ1-1,ASSFGGPGTEAF
TRBV29-1,11,NA,TRBJ2-7,SVLDRGSYEQY
TRBV20-1,13,once,TRBJ2-7,SARPSRDRAWEQY
TRBV7-9,13,NA,TRBJ1-6,ASSEGQGLNSPLH
TRBV11-2,13,many,TRBJ2-5,ASSTGAGTGKTQY
TRBV27,14,NA,TRBJ1-2,ASSSWKPDPGRGYT
TRBV12-3/TRBV12-4,11,few,TRBJ2-2,ASAKQGTGELF
TRBV11-2,13,NA,TRBJ1-3,ASSLDAGTGNTIY
TRBV5-1,8,NA,TRBJ1-1,ARLSRKAF
TRBV27,14,many,TRBJ1-1,ASSVRDPFGRTEAF
TRBV12-5,16,many,TRBJ1-5,ASGLPFPNRESDQPQH
TRBV20-1,12,few,TRBJ2-7,SAVSGTGKDEQY
TRBV7-2,14,NA,TRBJ1-2,ASSLATGIYGYGYT
TRBV15,14,NA,TRBJ1-2,ATSRDLGQGSYGYT